This TCR beta chain stems from a study of neoadjuvant nivolumab and ipilimumab in lung cancer. Study information: Nivolumab 3 mg/kg was given days 1, 15 and 29, plus ipilimumab 1 mg/kg day 1 in combination. Study-wide results and limits: Only two of four nivolumab-treated tumors gained richness and clonality by surgery. Blood richness before therapy tracked richness in tumors resected after neoadjuvant therapy.

In germline, CDR1 is SGHRS, CDR2 YFSETQ. This CDR3 spans 15 amino acids. Trimming cost V 4 bases and J 6 bases; bases outside gene matches: 11. A note on this clone: Its target is not known.

This table comes from immunoSEQ multiplex PCR, and its TCRdb copy is limited to in-frame clones, with some not included. The profile shows 40,000 to 55,000 clones, around 89% of them singletons. Sample: blood, taken before neoadjuvant nivolumab, alone or with ipilimumab. The receptor comes from an adult with non-small cell lung cancer. Some clones in this sample may be carry-over from other donors' samples. The chain couples TRBV5-1 to TRBJ2-7; 9 nucleotides align to TRBD2. The CDR3 region is CASSPPWREGPEQYF. As DNA, the CDR3 is TGCGCCAGCAGCCCGCCCTGGCGGGAGGGCCCCGAGCAGTACTTC.